This TCR beta chain stems from a study of shared clonotypes between healthy human individuals. Study context: The plates for each donor numbered three CD4 naive, three CD4 memory, two CD8 naive and one CD8 memory.

Notes on the study in general: Around 5.3% of naive CD4 clonotypes were shared across a handful of donors.

Concerning this clone itself: The antigen remains undetermined.

Cells designated naive CD8 were CD45RO-negative and were positively selected for CCR7, with terminally differentiated effector memory CD45RA+ cells excluded. Looked up from germline, CDR1 is SNHLY and CDR2 is FYNNEI. V was shortened by 7 bases and J by 5 bases, with 23 bases between the two germline ends. The CDR3 length is 16 residues. Sequencing used immunoSEQ multiplex PCR; TCRdb keeps in-frame clones, though not all of them. The sample lists about 820,000 clones; approximately 92% were seen once. The receptor was derived from a man aged 25-45 years in good health. The source material was naive CD8+ T cells sorted from blood. J is TRBJ1-1 and V is TRBV2; tentative D call: TRBD1 (5 bases). CDR3 residues: CASTIRATQLTTEAFF. The CDR3 nucleotides read TGTGCCAGCACAATCAGGGCCACACAGCTGACGACTGAAGCTTTCTTT.